The following is a T cell receptor (beta chain) sequence with its context. The antigen it binds to is not known. Base-call qualities are not available, and no considerably larger clone is one nucleotide away. Healthy HIV-negative adults with no recently reported acute infections or vaccinations were included as donors. Every donor was a Caucasian adult living in Nashville, Tennessee, USA. Magnetic negative selection was used to enrich CD4+ T cells, after which naive cells were positively selected on CD45RA and the negative fraction became the memory subset. Blood was collected by leukapheresis, and PBMCs were isolated by Ficoll-Histopaque density gradient centrifugation and then cryopreserved in liquid nitrogen vapor phase. Analytical flow cytometry was used to check the purity and quantity of every magnetically sorted T cell population. Genomic DNA was isolated from each sorted fraction and quantified by UV absorbance on a Nanodrop 2000c.

These data belong to a study of shared clonotypes between healthy human individuals (dated by TCRdb to 2019 to 2021). General notes on the study: Two women and a few men aged 18 to 49 years were included in the cohort. For each donor, CD4 naive and CD4 memory were each run on three plates, CD8 naive on two plates, and CD8 memory on one plate. To estimate repertoire size and how much clonotypes are shared between individuals, the study performed deep sequencing of blood TCR repertoires from a few healthy adults. Different laboratories and diverse techniques were used to prepare libraries and sequence TCR repertoires, to increase sequencing depth and limit assay-specific biases. Each donor's leukapheresis produced roughly between roughly 0.9 and 8.9 billion PBMCs.

Broader findings and caveats from the paper: Sharing across four donors was observed for roughly 5% of naive CD4, 3% to 3.5% of naive CD8, about 2.3% of memory CD4, and about 0.4% of memory CD8 clonotypes. Pairwise subsampling led to the expectation that sequencing depth would affect the degree of clonotype sharing among donors. The small number of donors limited the genetic and exposure-history diversity represented. Clonotypes shared by all four sorted-subset donors showed higher generation probabilities than non-shared clonotypes. Rarefaction of sorted-subset datasets indicated incomplete sequencing despite the large sequencing depth. Sampling was restricted to blood, and TCR repertoires in tissues likely differ from the TCR repertoires found in blood. Estimated clonotype richness was generally larger for naive than for memory subsets.

Sequences SGHNT (CDR1) and YYREEE (CDR2) are obtained from the germline V gene (reference sequence). The CDR3 covers 16 residues, taking in both the cysteine and the phenylalanine. The kept DNA is CDR3 alone, 48 bases in frame from the first base. V lost 4 bases and J lost 0 bases; the stretch between them is 15 bases long. TCR CDR3 regions were amplified from genomic DNA by multiplex PCR using the deep immunoSEQ assay. Extracted genomic DNA from each cell subset was spread evenly across all wells of several immunoSEQ 96-well plates, with each plate serving as a replicate. Each replicate PCR for sorted subsets received approximately 200 ng genomic DNA, equal to roughly 33,000 T cell genomes. The purified libraries were quantified using a Qubit 3.0 fluorometer, sized with a Bioanalyzer 2100, and then quantified again using the KAPA Library Quantification kit. A separate single-read 150-cycle Illumina NextSeq 550 flow cell was used to sequence each immunoSEQ 96-well plate. The study's own analysis went as follows. Because only junctional sequences without quality scores were contained in the immunoSEQ output, filtering matching that applied to full-length reads could not be performed. Sequences were annotated with PyIR, a Python wrapper for IgBLAST v1.9, using IMGT germline references to assign V/J genes and CDR3. Reads were filtered out if the reads had weak V/J assignments (E-value above 1e-6), no CDR3, stop codons, out-of-frame junctions, or ambiguous translated residues. V3J clonotypes were defined by identical inferred V gene, J gene, and CDR3 amino acid sequence. Percentage overlap between repertoires was calculated by dividing the number of shared unique clonotypes by the size of the smaller repertoire. RTK rarefaction, the Chao1 estimator, and Recon v2.1 estimates of unobserved clonotypes were used to assess repertoire richness. For all TCRbeta clonotypes obtained by the gDNA method from several donors, generation probabilities were computed with OLGA. TCRdb re-hosts the immuneACCESS table, in-frame sequences only. Its copies lack some clones; in the studies checked, an unresolved V gene accounts for under half of them, and the cause for the rest is not known. Clone size and the V and J calls come from that table; the DNA yielded D and trimming. The sample table shows hundreds of thousands of clones, and around two thirds are seen once. Less than 2% of the sample is held by the ten biggest clonotypes.

The rearranged segments are TRBV5-4 and TRBJ2-3; no D gene call is confident. This TCR derives from a woman aged 25 to 39 in good health. Input material: memory CD4+ T cells sorted from blood. The sample's cell subset or site, from its label and the paper: CD45RA-negative fraction. The nucleotide sequence is given as TGTGCCAGCAGCGCGGATCTGAGCTTAAGCACAGATACGCAGTATTTT. It translates as CASSADLSLSTDTQYF.